This TCR beta chain came from a study of CD8 T cells in ankylosing spondylitis. TCRdb itself ran the 5' RACE reads through MiXCR, one entry per CDR3 protein. The profile covers 650,000 to 800,000 distinct CDR3 sequences, with 15% to 20% appearing a single time and 15% to 20% taken by the ten largest. Study findings and constraints: Matched synovial fluid from ankylosing spondylitis patients was reported to be enriched for disease-linked clones. Ankylosing spondylitis blood seemed to carry a telltale TCR beta motif made of several highly homologous variants. Disease-linked clones proved CD8+ and comparatively uncommon in peripheral blood. In synovial fluid and blood from reactive arthritis, some motif variants were previously reported.

CDR3 length: 13 residues. CDR1 is SQVTM and CDR2 is ANQGSEA in the germline V gene. With V trimmed by 8 bases and J by 7 bases, 12 bases remained unmatched. A note on this clonotype: No antigen is known for it.

Sequencing input: blood, either unsorted or a sorted T cell fraction (not recorded which). This chain connects TRBV29-1 to TRBJ1-1, with 8 bases matching TRBD1. This TCR came from a male donor with ankylosing spondylitis. The CDR3: CSTGQGVGIEAFF. The CDR3 region has the DNA TGCAGCACTGGACAGGGTGTGGGTATTGAAGCTTTCTTT.